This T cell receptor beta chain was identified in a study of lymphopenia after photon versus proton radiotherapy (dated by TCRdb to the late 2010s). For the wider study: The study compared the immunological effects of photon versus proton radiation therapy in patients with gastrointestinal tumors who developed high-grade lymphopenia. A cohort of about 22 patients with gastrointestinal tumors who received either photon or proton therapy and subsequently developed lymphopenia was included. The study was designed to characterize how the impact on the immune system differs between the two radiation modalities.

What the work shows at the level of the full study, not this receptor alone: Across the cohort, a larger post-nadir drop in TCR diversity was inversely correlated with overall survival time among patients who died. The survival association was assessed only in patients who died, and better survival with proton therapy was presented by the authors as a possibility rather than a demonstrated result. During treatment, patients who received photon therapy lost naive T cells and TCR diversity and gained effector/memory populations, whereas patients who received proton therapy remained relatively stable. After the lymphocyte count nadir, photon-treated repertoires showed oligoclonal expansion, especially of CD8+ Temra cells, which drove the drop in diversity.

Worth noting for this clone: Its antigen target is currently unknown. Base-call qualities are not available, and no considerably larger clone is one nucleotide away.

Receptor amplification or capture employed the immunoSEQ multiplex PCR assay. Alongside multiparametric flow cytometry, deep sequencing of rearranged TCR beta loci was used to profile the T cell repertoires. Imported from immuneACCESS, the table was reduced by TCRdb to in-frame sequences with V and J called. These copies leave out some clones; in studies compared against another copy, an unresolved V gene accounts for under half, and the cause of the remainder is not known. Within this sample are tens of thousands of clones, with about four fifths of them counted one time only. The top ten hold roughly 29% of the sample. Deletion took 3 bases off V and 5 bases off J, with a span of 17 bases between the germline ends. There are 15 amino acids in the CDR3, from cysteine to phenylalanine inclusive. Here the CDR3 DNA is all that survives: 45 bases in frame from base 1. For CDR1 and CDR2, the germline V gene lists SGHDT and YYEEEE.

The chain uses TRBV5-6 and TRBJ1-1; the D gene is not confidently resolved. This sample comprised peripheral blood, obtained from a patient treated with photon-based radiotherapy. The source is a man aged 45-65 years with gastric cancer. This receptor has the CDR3 CASSSKRLPGTEAFF. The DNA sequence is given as TGTGCCAGCAGCTCGAAGCGACTGCCTGGGACTGAAGCTTTCTTT.